Listed here are 5 T cell receptor beta chains from one sample, sequenced in a study of cytomegalovirus exposure and HLA in healthy donors. Vbeta (60) and Jbeta (13) primers were used in the PCR. Assay used: immunoSEQ multiplex PCR; TCRdb lists only in-frame clones, some missing. The table lists about 210,000 clones, 70% to 80% of them singletons, with around 0.38% in the top ten. The sequencing sample was made of PBMCs. These TCRs come from a male donor in good health and CMV-seropositive.

The chain couples TRBV5-1 to TRBJ2-5, with D perhaps TRBD1 (6 bases). This CDR3 region has 16 residues. Germline values: CDR1 SGHRS, CDR2 YFSETQ. V was pared by 0 bases and J by 2 bases, with 14 bases between. The CDR3 protein is CASSLGASQGQETQYF. The CDR3 DNA sequence: TGCGCCAGCAGCTTGGGGGCATCACAGGGACAAGAGACCCAGTACTTC.

The V call is TRBV19, the J call TRBJ1-4; weak D call: TRBD1 (6 bases). CDR3 length: 15 amino acids. CDR1 LNHDA and CDR2 SQIVND come from the germline V gene (reference sequence). Deletions cut 4 bases from V and 7 bases from J, with 16 bases between. The CDR3 sequence is CASSTLQGSVEKLFF. For the CDR3, the DNA is TGTGCCAGTAGTACCCTACAGGGTTCGGTTGAAAAACTGTTTTTT.

This clone was observed once. This chain connects TRBV7-2 to TRBJ1-2; weak D call: TRBD1 (6 bases). V lost 2 bases to trimming and J lost 4 bases, with 20 bases between them. Germline V gene sequence: CDR1 SGHTA, CDR2 FQGNSA. This CDR3 region has 17 residues. Written as DNA, the CDR3 is TGTGCCAGCAGCTTATCCCCCGAGGGGGAAATTCCCTATGGCTACACCTTC. This sequence encodes CASSLSPEGEIPYGYTF.

The genes are TRBV4-2 and TRBJ2-4; possibly TRBD1 for D (7 bases). The ends were cut back, 0 bases at V and 7 bases at J, with 16 bases in the middle. Germline CDR1 LGHNA, CDR2 YNFKEQ. This CDR3 spans 16 amino acids. As DNA, the CDR3 is TGTGCCAGCAGCCAAGAACGGGCAGGGGGGTTGAACATTCAGTACTTC. Amino acid sequence: CASSQERAGGLNIQYF.

This clone was found a few times. V usage is TRBV7-8 and J usage is TRBJ2-7, with 7 bases matching TRBD1. Germline V lookup: CDR1 SGHVS, CDR2 FQNEAQ. Germline trimming cut 4 bases from V and 3 bases from J; bases unmatched to any gene: 6. The CDR3 sequence is 14 residues long. The CDR3, as DNA: TGTGCCAGCAGCTACAGGGGTCGCGGCTACGAGCAGTACTTC. This translates into CASSYRGRGYEQYF.